One sample yielded the 3 T cell receptor beta chains listed below, sequenced in a study of CD8 T cells in Susac syndrome. About 0.5 to 1 ug RNA was reverse transcribed with random hexamers. TCRdb reanalysed the immunoSEQ multiplex PCR reads using MiXCR and keeps one entry per CDR3 protein. There are about 210,000 distinct CDR3 sequences in the sample; over 90% occur only once, and around 0.15% lies in the top ten. The sample taken for sequencing was CD4+ T cells from PBMCs. These receptors came from a human donor with Susac syndrome.

V usage is TRBV7-2 and J usage is TRBJ2-4; D is ambiguous. The V end was cut by 4 bases, the J end by 0 bases, with 13 bases between. Per the germline V gene, CDR1 is SGHTA and CDR2 is FQGNSA. The length of the CDR3 is 16 residues. Written as DNA, the CDR3 is TGTGCCAGCAGCTCGGACCCGTATATAGCCAAAAACATTCAGTACTTC. Protein product: CASSSDPYIAKNIQYF. The whole variable domain, remainder taken from reference TRBV7-2 and TRBJ2-4, is GAGVSQSPSNKVTEKGKDVELRCDPISGHTALYWYRQSLGQGLEFLIYFQGNSAPDKSGLPSDRFSAERTGGSVSTLTIQRTQQEDSAVYLCASSSDPYIAKNIQYFGAGTRLSVL.

V usage is TRBV20-1 and J usage is TRBJ2-4; 9 bases match TRBD1. CDR1 is DFQATT and CDR2 is SNEGSKA in the germline V gene (reference sequence). V shed 6 bases and J 3 bases; nucleotides not matched to a gene: 6. This CDR3 contains 14 residues. CDR3 protein: CSASQGAGKNIQYF. DNA for the CDR3: TGCAGTGCGTCACAGGGGGCCGGCAAAAACATTCAGTACTTC.

The chain employs TRBV12-3 or TRBV12-4 and TRBJ2-7; perhaps TRBD2 as D (5 bases). The CDR3 has 15 residues. V was clipped by 3 bases and J by 2 bases, with 14 bases between them. The CDR3 is CASSFLGRGPYEQYF. The CDR3 region has the DNA TGTGCCAGCAGTTTCCTGGGGAGAGGCCCCTACGAGCAGTACTTC.